The clone carrying this TCR beta chain was detected a few times. Germline assignment: CDR1 MGHDK and CDR2 SYGVNS. V was clipped by 4 bases and J by 3 bases; unmatched bases: 6. This CDR3 has 16 residues. The sample originates from a study of sequential checkpoint blockade in melanoma. Study overall: First-line arms were nivolumab then ipilimumab, or the reverse, randomized 1:1.

Produced via immunoSEQ multiplex PCR; TCRdb's table is partial and in-frame only. The table records some 17,000 clones, around 68% of them present only once. Specified treatment: randomized to nivolumab then ipilimumab (arm A) or the reverse (arm B). The chain links TRBV25-1 to TRBJ2-2; 9 nucleotides agree with TRBD1. The sample consisted of CD8+ T cells sorted from blood (inferred from file names), taken from a patient given nivolumab and ipilimumab in sequence. This sequence was found in a human donor with melanoma. The CDR3 DNA sequence: TGTGCCAGCAGTGGGGACAGGGCGTATGACACCGGGGAGCTGTTTTTT. Translated: CASSGDRAYDTGELFF.